This T cell receptor (beta chain) stems from a study of T cells in Graves' hyperthyroidism and ophthalmopathy. This clonotype came up many times. After removal of 4 bases from V and 5 bases from J, the junction contained 10 bases not matched to a gene. The length of the CDR3 is 15 residues. Germline V lookup: CDR1 DFQATT, CDR2 SNEGSKA (reference sequence). RNA transcripts served as the template for amplifying TCR beta CDR3 regions. RT-PCR in the first round (using the HTBI primer set) targeted the TCR CDR3. TCRdb processed the multiplex PCR reads anew with MiXCR; each CDR3 protein has one entry. The sample contains a few hundred thousand distinct CDR3 sequences, 14% of which appear only once.

Sequencing was performed on blood. This TCR came from a woman aged 30 to 39 with Graves' ophthalmopathy. The V call is TRBV20-1, the J call TRBJ2-1, with 8 bases matching TRBD1. The CDR3 here is CSAIGPGGVDNEQFF. The CDR3 DNA is TGCAGTGCTATTGGACCAGGGGGCGTTGACAATGAGCAGTTCTTC.